This T cell receptor beta chain was captured in a study of T cell responses to AZD1222 COVID-19 vaccine. Second-dose intervals near 4 or 12 weeks were combined. Clones were sequenced by immunoSEQ multiplex PCR, and TCRdb holds only the in-frame ones, with some missing. Among 150,000 to 250,000 clones listed, approximately 93% were seen once. The germline gives CDR1 KGHSH, CDR2 LQKENI. Trimming took off 2 bases at V and 0 bases at J, with 7 bases between the two ends. The CDR3 extends over 15 amino acids. Turning to this clone: Its antigen is still unknown.

The study, taken as a whole, reports: CD4 TCRs associated with vaccination spanned spike, dominating at 160-218 and 743-854. Regions left unmutated in variants are reportedly the target of nearly half of spike-specific TCRs. Donors, mostly white British, included more females; clonal diversity was possibly underestimated.

This sample comprised peripheral blood, obtained 28 days after the second AZD1222 dose. The rearrangement links TRBV18 to TRBJ2-2; no reliable D call. The receptor's source is an adult who received the AZD1222 COVID-19 vaccine. CDR3 coding DNA: TGTGCCAGCTCACCAGGGCAAGCGAACACCGGGGAGCTGTTTTTT. This codes for CASSPGQANTGELFF.